The 11 T cell receptor beta chains presented below share a single source sample, sequenced in a study of CD8+CD57+ T cells in acquired aplastic anemia. Template material for TCR beta VDJ and CDR3 profiling consisted of genomic DNA. TCRdb re-derived calls from the reads in MiXCR, one entry per CDR3 protein. The top ten hold over 7.5% of the sample, which has 260,000 or so distinct CDR3 sequences, more than 45% seen once. All patients picked for sequencing had shown, by flow cytometry, an expansion of CD8+CD57+ cells. The material sequenced was sorted CD4+, CD8+, or CD8+CD57+ T cells (not recorded which) from PBMCs. These receptors all come from a human donor with aplastic anemia.

V usage is TRBV20-1 and J usage is TRBJ2-7, with 10 bases identical to TRBD1. V lost 0 bases, J lost 2 bases, and 7 bases stayed unmatched. The CDR3 is 16 amino acids. CDR1 and CDR2 from the germline V gene are DFQATT and SNEGSKA (reference sequence). CDR3 coding DNA: TGCAGTGCTAGAGACCAGACAGGGGGCGAGACCTACGAGCAGTACTTC. Amino acid sequence: CSARDQTGGETYEQYF.

There are a few counts of this clonotype. The V and J genes are TRBV7-9 and TRBJ1-2; TRBD1 matches at 8 bases. The V and J ends lost 5 bases and 4 bases, in that order; junction bases with no gene match: 6. This CDR3 region has 14 residues. Germline CDR1 SEHNR, CDR2 FQNEAQ (reference sequence). In DNA form, the CDR3 reads TGTGCCAGCAGCGTACAGGGGACAGGCTATGGCTACACCTTC. Translating it yields CASSVQGTGYGYTF.

This clonotype was seen at least ten times. This rearrangement joins TRBV7-8 to TRBJ1-1, with D tentatively TRBD1 (6 bases). The CDR3 contains 14 residues. The V gene's germline CDR1 is SGHVS and CDR2 FQNEAQ. Trimming pared 2 bases from V and 5 bases from J, leaving 12 bases between. CDR3 DNA: TGTGCCAGCAGCTTATTAGGGGGGCGTACTGAAGCTTTCTTT. As protein: CASSLLGGRTEAFF.

This clonotype came up many times. J is TRBJ2-2 and V is TRBV7-2; D is unclear. In germline, CDR1 is SGHTA, CDR2 FQGNSA. With 5 bases removed from V and 6 bases from J, the gap between germline ends came to 7 bases. CDR3 size: 12 residues. DNA for the CDR3: TGTGCCAGCAGCCCCACCCCCGGGGAGCTGTTTTTT. Translating gives CASSPTPGELFF.

This clonotype has only one observation. The genes are TRBV14 and TRBJ2-5; possible D gene TRBD2, 6 bases. Germline CDR1 and CDR2: SGHDN and FVKESK. CDR3 size: 17 residues. V was pared by 3 bases and J by 5 bases, with 22 bases between. CDR3 DNA sequence: TGTGCCAGCAGCCAGGAATCCGGGAGTCATTTGGATGAGACCCAGTACTTC. It is translated as CASSQESGSHLDETQYF.

V and J are TRBV15 and TRBJ2-7; D tentatively reads TRBD1 or TRBD2 (6 bases each). The germline V gene has CDR1 LNHNV and CDR2 YYDKDF (reference sequence). The CDR3 sequence is 13 residues long. V shed 3 bases and J shed 4 bases, with 10 bases lying between them. The CDR3 DNA reads as TGTGCCACCAGCAGTGGGGGGCCTTACGAGCAGTACTTC. It translates to CATSSGGPYEQYF.

The sample holds many counts of this clonotype. The chain combines TRBV7-8 with TRBJ1-1; D not resolved. Germline CDR1 reads SGHVS; CDR2 reads FQNEAQ. V lost 1 base and J 1 base, leaving 16 bases between the germline ends. This CDR3 comprises 17 residues. In nucleotides, the CDR3 is TGTGCCAGCAGCTTAGAGGCAGGCCTACCGACGAACACTGAAGCTTTCTTT. Its translation is CASSLEAGLPTNTEAFF.

The V gene is TRBV4-3, the J gene TRBJ2-7, with D hard to call. The CDR3 runs to 12 residues. The V end lost 1 base, the J end lost 9 bases, and 10 bases lay between the germline ends. Germline assignment: CDR1 LGHNA and CDR2 YSLEER. CDR3 DNA sequence: TGCGCCAGCAGCCAAGTAAAAGGGTCGCAGTACTTC. It specifies CASSQVKGSQYF.

The table lists this clonotype with many counts. The V call is TRBV7-9, the J call TRBJ1-5, with a weak D call TRBD1 (5 bases). Germline V gene sequence: CDR1 SEHNR, CDR2 FQNEAQ (reference sequence). CDR3 size: 15 residues. V was pared by 5 bases and J by 5 bases, with 16 bases between. For the CDR3, the DNA is TGTGCCAGCAGCGACGACAGTAATTGGGATCAGCCCCAGCATTTT. Protein sequence: CASSDDSNWDQPQHF. Supplemented by reference TRBV7-9 and TRBJ1-5, the full variable domain reads DTGVSQNPRHKITKRGQNVTFRCDPISEHNRLYWYRQTLGQGPEFLTYFQNEAQLEKSRLLSDRFSAERPKGSFSTLEIQRTEQGDSAMYLCASSDDSNWDQPQHFGDGTRLSIL.

This clonotype was counted a single time. The chain has TRBV29-1 and TRBJ1-6; no firm D call. This CDR3 has 13 residues. CDR1 and CDR2 from the germline V gene are SQVTM and ANQGSEA. Trimming cost V 3 bases and J 5 bases, with 8 bases left between them. The CDR3 here is CSVEGRDNSPLHF. CDR3 bases: TGCAGCGTTGAGGGTAGGGATAATTCACCCCTCCACTTT.

CDR3 protein: CASSTQGFPTYEQYF. In DNA form, the CDR3 reads TGTGCCAGCAGTACGCAGGGATTCCCAACCTACGAGCAGTACTTC. The chain has TRBV7-9 and TRBJ2-7, with TRBD1 as a possible D gene (5 bases). CDR1 is SEHNR and CDR2 is FQNEAQ in the germline V gene (reference sequence). V lost 6 bases, J lost 2 bases, and 17 bases lay in between. This CDR3 comprises 15 residues.